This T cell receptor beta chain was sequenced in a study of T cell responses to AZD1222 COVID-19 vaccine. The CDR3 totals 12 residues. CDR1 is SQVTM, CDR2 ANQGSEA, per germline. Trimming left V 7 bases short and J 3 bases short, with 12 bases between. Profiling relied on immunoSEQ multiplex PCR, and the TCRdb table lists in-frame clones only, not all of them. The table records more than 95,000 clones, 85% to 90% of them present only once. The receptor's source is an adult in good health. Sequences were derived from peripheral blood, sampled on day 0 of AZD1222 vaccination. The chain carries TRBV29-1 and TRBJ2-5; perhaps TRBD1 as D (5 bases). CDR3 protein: CSAKDTKETQYF. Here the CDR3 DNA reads TGCAGCGCGAAGGACACTAAAGAGACCCAGTACTTC.